This T cell receptor beta chain was found in a study of T cell repertoires in cytomegalovirus infection. About the study: It was the public TCR beta signatures that indicated both CMV infection and matching HLA type.

Overall study results and limits: It was HLA-C-restricted CMV-specific TCR beta clonotypes that dominated the response ex vivo. Cumulative frequency (of public TCR beta family members) identified carriers of CMV plus the relevant HLA.

With respect to this clonotype: What it recognizes is unknown.

Between the trimmed V and J ends, which lost 0 bases and 7 bases, there was a span of 10 bases. Germline CDR1 is MGHRA and CDR2 is YSYEKL. The CDR3 is 14 residues long. TCRdb reprocessed the reads with MiXCR, giving one entry per CDR3 protein. The data contain roughly 720,000 distinct CDR3 sequences, roughly 36% of them singletons. The clonotype comes from a human donor in good health (CMV status not recorded). Some clones in this sample may be carry-over from other donors' samples. The genes are TRBV4-1 and TRBJ2-1, with D perhaps matching TRBD1 (6 bases). The sample comprised PBMCs. CDR3 nucleotides: TGCGCCAGCAGCCAAGATCGCCAGGGGAATGAGCAGTTCTTC. This encodes CASSQDRQGNEQFF.